This T cell receptor (beta chain) was obtained from a study of cytomegalovirus exposure and HLA in healthy donors. Study-wide results and caveats: Highest at DRB1 and lowest at HLA-C, TCR association rates differed among HLA loci in a later analysis.

The CDR3 runs 17 residues. With regard to this clone: The antigen remains undetermined.

The PCR was carried out with 60 Vbeta primers and 13 Jbeta primers. Some clones are missing from TCRdb's copy, which holds only in-frame ones; the method was immunoSEQ multiplex PCR. In the table there are approximately 92,000 clones, 81% of which are singletons. The chain combines TRBV21-1 with TRBJ2-4; the D call in the table, TRBD2, was not verified against the DNA. TRBV21-1 is a pseudogene. What was sequenced was PBMCs. This clonotype originated in a woman in her 70s in good health and CMV-seropositive. The DNA for the CDR3 is TGTGCCAGCAGACAGGGGACTAGCGGGGGTTCTAAAAACATTCAGTACTTC. Its protein product is CASRQGTSGGSKNIQYF.